The 24 T cell receptor beta chains listed next were all sequenced from one sample in a study of identical twins (dated by TCRdb to the mid-2010s). Library preparation used 5' RACE. TCRdb records Illumina HiSeq 2000 as the sequencer. TCRdb trimmed the raw reads at Q25, called clones with MiXCR and kept productive beta chains. Rows with one shared CDR3 protein collapse into an entry with the most common genes and DNA. Recorded for this sample are about 520,000 distinct CDR3 sequences; approximately 22% of them occurred a single time. The top ten clones comprise under 0.95% of the sample. The data also belong to a second study, concerning T cells expressing NK-cell markers.

What was sequenced was CD4+ T cells sorted from blood. These receptors were collected from a woman under 30 in good health.

The rearrangement joins TRBV3-1 to TRBJ2-4, with D perhaps TRBD2 (6 bases). Germline V gene sequence: CDR1 LGHDT, CDR2 YNNKEL (reference sequence). V gave up 3 bases and J gave up 6 bases, with 12 bases separating them. This CDR3 spans 14 amino acids. CDR3 nucleotides: TGTGCCAGCAGCCAGGCGGGGCCCGGAAACATTCAGTACTTC. Its translation: CASSQAGPGNIQYF.

A few counts support this clonotype. The chain is built from TRBV6-2 or TRBV6-3 and TRBJ1-2; D is possibly TRBD1 (5 bases). The CDR3 is made up of 16 amino acids. Between the trimmed V and J ends, which lost 7 bases and 8 bases, there was a span of 26 bases. In germline, CDR1 is MNHEY, CDR2 SVGEGT. This chain's CDR3 is CASIPYRDLRFGGYTF. The CDR3 DNA follows: TGTGCCAGCATACCCTACCGGGACCTTCGTTTTGGGGGCTACACCTTC.

The chain carries TRBV30 and TRBJ2-5; D call uncertain. V gave up 0 bases and J gave up 2 bases, with 7 bases separating them. There are 13 residues in the CDR3. The germline CDR1 and CDR2 sequences are GTSNPN and SVGIG (reference sequence). The DNA of the CDR3 is TGTGCCTGGAGTGTACTTCGGCAAGAGACCCAGTACTTC. Translated: CAWSVLRQETQYF. Full variable domain (outside the CDR3, taken from reference TRBV30 and TRBJ2-5): SQTIHQWPATLVQPVGSPLSLECTVEGTSNPNLYWYRQAAGRGLQLLFYSVGIGQISSEVPQNLSASRPQDRQFILSSKKLLLSDSGFYLCAWSVLRQETQYFGPGTRLLVL.

This clonotype was seen only a few times. The genes are TRBV10-3 and TRBJ2-7; either TRBD1 or TRBD2 may fit D (5 bases each). V lost 8 bases and J lost 2, with 10 bases in between. The CDR3 length is 12 residues. Germline assignment: CDR1 ENHRY and CDR2 SYGVKD. The CDR3 DNA follows: TGTGCCATCGGGGGAGCCACCTACGAGCAGTACTTC. Its translation is CAIGGATYEQYF.

This clonotype turned up a few times. The chain recombines TRBV7-9 with TRBJ2-7; 8 nucleotides agree with TRBD1. The length of the CDR3 is 14 residues. Germline CDR1 reads SEHNR; CDR2 reads FQNEAQ (reference sequence). Trimming took 2 bases from V and 2 from J; bases not matched to a gene: 2. As DNA, the CDR3 is TGTGCCAGCAGCTTACGACAGGGGACCTACGAGCAGTACTTC. Translating it yields CASSLRQGTYEQYF.

This clonotype turned up a few times. The CDR3 loop reads CASSQAASGIYNEQFF. CDR3 coding DNA: TGCGCCAGCAGCCAAGCGGCTAGCGGGATCTACAATGAGCAGTTCTTC. The rearrangement links TRBV4-3 to TRBJ2-1; the match to TRBD2 covers 9 bases. Trimming removed 1 base from V and 3 bases from J; junction bases left unmatched: 4. CDR1 is LGHNA and CDR2 is YSLEER in the germline V gene. CDR3 size: 16 residues.

At least ten counts were recorded for this clonotype. This chain connects TRBV12-3 or TRBV12-4 to TRBJ2-1, with TRBD2 as a possible D gene (6 bases). The CDR3 covers 15 residues. V was clipped by 6 bases and J by 9 bases, with 21 bases between them. CDR3 sequence reads: CASSFLGAGQGEQFF. Written as DNA, the CDR3 is TGTGCCAGCAGCTTCTTAGGGGCGGGGCAGGGTGAGCAGTTCTTC.

The gene calls are TRBV3-1 and TRBJ2-3, with TRBD2 matching 10 bases. The CDR3 is 16 residues long. The J segment lost 4 bases and the V segment lost 1 base, leaving 5 bases of the junction unmatched. Per the germline V gene, CDR1 is LGHDT and CDR2 is YNNKEL (reference sequence). The CDR3 sequence: CASSQGLSGGADTQYF. CDR3 DNA sequence: TGTGCCAGCAGCCAAGGCTTAAGCGGGGGGGCAGATACGCAGTATTTT.

The chain employs TRBV20-1 and TRBJ1-4; TRBD1 might be the D (5 bases). This CDR3 comprises 13 residues. Trimming removed 6 bases from V and 7 bases from J, with 15 bases in between. CDR1 DFQATT and CDR2 SNEGSKA come from the germline V gene (reference sequence). CDR3 region: CSARGSGGEKLFF. CDR3 nucleotide sequence: TGCAGTGCACGGGGATCGGGGGGTGAAAAACTGTTTTTT.

V is TRBV7-8 and J is TRBJ2-1; D uncertain. V was pared by 1 base and J by 6 bases, with 7 bases between. Germline CDR1 is SGHVS and CDR2 is FQNEAQ. The CDR3 consists of 13 residues. The CDR3, as DNA: TGTGCCAGCAGCTTAGTAGATTTCAATGAGCAGTTCTTC. It encodes CASSLVDFNEQFF.

This chain links TRBV4-2 with TRBJ2-3, with D unresolved. The CDR3 length is 13 residues. V shed 3 bases and J shed 4 bases, with 8 bases lying between them. The germline V gene encodes CDR1 LGHNA and CDR2 YNFKEQ. The CDR3 DNA reads as TGTGCCAGCAGCCAGGGTCCGGCAGATACGCAGTATTTT. It translates to CASSQGPADTQYF.

V usage is TRBV4-2 and J usage is TRBJ2-3; a possible D gene is TRBD1 (6 bases). V lost 4 bases and J lost 5, with 13 bases in between. Germline CDR1 and CDR2: LGHNA and YNFKEQ. The CDR3 is 14 amino acids. The CDR3 is CASSPGTYGDTQYF. In nucleotides, the CDR3 is TGTGCCAGCAGCCCGGGGACATATGGAGATACGCAGTATTTT.

In regard to this clonotype: The CDR3 carries no conserved terminal phenylalanine or tryptophan, so it likely arises from a read error. V gene TRBV11-2 combines with J gene TRBJ2-3; D not certain. V lost 5 bases to trimming and J lost 1 base, with 7 bases between them. Per germline, CDR1 SGHAT and CDR2 FQNNGV. The CDR3 length is 13 residues. CDR3 region: CASSPLGTDTQYL. The CDR3, as DNA: TGTGCCAGCAGCCCCTTGGGCACAGATACGCAGTATTTA.

This clonotype showed up just a few times. The germline gene is not matched at one end of the junction; a read error may be the cause. The rearrangement links TRBV7-9 to TRBJ2-3; D tentatively reads TRBD1 or TRBD2 (5 bases each). CDR3 size: 15 residues. Germline V gene sequence: CDR1 SEHNR, CDR2 FQNEAQ (reference sequence). The CDR3 protein is CAGSLGTSSTDTQYF. CDR3 nucleotides: TGTGCCGGCAGCTTAGGGACCTCTAGCACAGATACGCAGTATTTT.

This clonotype was seen a handful of times. The rearrangement links TRBV5-1 to TRBJ1-1, with TRBD1 as a possible D gene (5 bases). This CDR3 has 13 amino acids. In germline, CDR1 is SGHRS, CDR2 YFSETQ. Trimming cost V 0 bases and J 12 bases, with 15 bases left between them. The chain's CDR3 is CASSLGGSGGTFF. The CDR3 nucleotides are TGCGCCAGCAGCTTGGGGGGGTCCGGCGGTACTTTCTTT.

This clonotype was counted between two and nine times. The chain is built from TRBV20-1 and TRBJ2-1; D is undetermined. V lost 6 bases and J lost 1, with 16 bases in between. Germline assignment: CDR1 DFQATT and CDR2 SNEGSKA (reference sequence). This CDR3 contains 15 residues. The DNA for the CDR3 is TGCAGTGCCTCCGACGGGCGCAGGTCCTACAATGAGCAGTTCTTC. Translated, it gives CSASDGRRSYNEQFF.

Many counts were recorded for this clonotype. The chain employs TRBV7-2 and TRBJ2-3; 10 nucleotides line up with TRBD2. The CDR3 has 14 amino acids. The germline gives CDR1 SGHTA, CDR2 FQGNSA. J lost 1 base, V lost 6 bases, and 1 base had no gene match. The CDR3 loop is CASSTSGGTDTQYF. As DNA, the CDR3 is TGTGCCAGCAGTACTAGCGGGGGCACAGATACGCAGTATTTT.

This clonotype was observed a handful of times. The V gene is TRBV3-1, the J gene TRBJ2-3; 8 nucleotides line up with TRBD2. V dropped 5 bases and J dropped 4; count of bases not matched to a gene: 5. CDR3 length equals 14 residues. CDR1 and CDR2 from the germline V gene are LGHDT and YNNKEL (reference sequence). The CDR3 DNA reads TGTGCCAGCAGCATAACGGGAGGGCCAGATACGCAGTATTTT. Amino acid sequence: CASSITGGPDTQYF.

This chain joins TRBV12-3 or TRBV12-4 and TRBJ2-2, with D perhaps matching TRBD1 or TRBD2 (5 bases each). The length of the CDR3 is 15 residues. The V end was cut by 5 bases, the J end by 6 bases, with 16 bases between. The CDR3 nucleotides read TGTGCCAGCAGTCCCTGGGACCTACGACCCGGGGAGCTGTTTTTT. It specifies CASSPWDLRPGELFF.

This clonotype was recorded a few times. V is TRBV6-2 or TRBV6-3 and J is TRBJ2-2; unclear D gene. Trimming stripped 6 bases from V and 7 bases from J, with 6 bases between. This CDR3 contains 11 residues. Germline loops: CDR1 MNHEY, CDR2 SVGEGT. The CDR3 DNA is TGTGCCAGCAGCGATTACGGGGAGCTGTTTTTT. It yields the protein CASSDYGELFF.

This clonotype was picked up many times. The rearrangement uses TRBV12-3 or TRBV12-4 and TRBJ2-7; D possibly corresponds to TRBD2 (5 bases). This CDR3 region has 14 residues. Trimming removed 5 bases at V and 0 bases at J, with 11 bases between. The CDR3 sequence is CASSIQRSSYEQYF. The CDR3 DNA sequence: TGTGCCAGCAGTATTCAGCGGAGCTCCTACGAGCAGTACTTC.

In this sample, this clonotype turned up many times. The V and J genes are TRBV7-9 and TRBJ1-4, with TRBD1 matching 12 bases. This CDR3 is built from 15 residues. The ends lost 5 bases at V and 8 bases at J; junction bases unmatched: 6. Germline V gene lookup returns CDR1 SEHNR and CDR2 FQNEAQ (reference sequence). CDR3 residues: CASSIRDRGQEKLFF. The CDR3 DNA sequence: TGTGCCAGCAGCATCCGGGACAGGGGGCAAGAAAAACTGTTTTTT.

This clonotype appeared a few times. V is TRBV7-2 and J is TRBJ1-2; TRBD1 might be the D (6 bases). Germline loops: CDR1 SGHTA, CDR2 FQGNSA. This CDR3 is 15 amino acids long. Trimming cost V 4 bases and J 2 bases, with 14 bases left between them. CDR3: CASSSYRVANYGYTF. The CDR3 DNA is TGTGCCAGCAGCTCATACAGGGTGGCGAACTATGGCTACACCTTC.

The CDR3 DNA follows: TGCAGTGCTACCGTCCTAGCGGGAGGCCAGGGTAATGAGCAGTTCTTC. Protein product: CSATVLAGGQGNEQFF. The chain employs TRBV20-1 and TRBJ2-1; TRBD2 aligns across 11 bases. The junction had 12 bases not matched to a gene; V was cut back by 4 bases and J by 7 bases. This CDR3 comprises 16 residues. Germline values: CDR1 DFQATT, CDR2 SNEGSKA (reference sequence).